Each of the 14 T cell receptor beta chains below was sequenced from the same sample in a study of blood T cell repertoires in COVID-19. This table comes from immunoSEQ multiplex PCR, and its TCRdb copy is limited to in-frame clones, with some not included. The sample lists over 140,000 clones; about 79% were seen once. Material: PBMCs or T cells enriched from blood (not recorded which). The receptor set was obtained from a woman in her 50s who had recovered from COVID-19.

CDR3 sequence: CATSSSGLRQETQYF. CDR3 nucleotides: TGTGCCACCAGCAGCTCGGGACTAAGACAAGAGACCCAGTACTTC. The V and J genes are TRBV15 and TRBJ2-5, with 7 bases matching TRBD2. Germline values: CDR1 LNHNV, CDR2 YYDKDF (reference sequence). The V and J ends lost 3 bases and 2 bases, in that order; junction bases with no gene match: 6. The CDR3 is 15 residues long.

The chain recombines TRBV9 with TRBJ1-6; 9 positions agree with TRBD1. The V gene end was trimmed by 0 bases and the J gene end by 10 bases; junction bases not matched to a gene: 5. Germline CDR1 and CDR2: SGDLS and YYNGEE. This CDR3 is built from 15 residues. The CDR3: CASSVGGTGNSPLHF. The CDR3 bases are TGTGCCAGCAGCGTAGGAGGGACAGGGAACTCACCCCTCCACTTT.

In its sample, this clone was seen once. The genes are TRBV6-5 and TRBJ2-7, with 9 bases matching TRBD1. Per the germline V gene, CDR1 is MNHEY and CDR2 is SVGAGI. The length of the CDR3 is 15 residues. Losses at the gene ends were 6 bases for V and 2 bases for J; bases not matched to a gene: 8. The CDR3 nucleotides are TGTGCCAGCAGCCGAGGGACAGGGCCCCCCTACGAGCAGTACTTC. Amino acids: CASSRGTGPPYEQYF.

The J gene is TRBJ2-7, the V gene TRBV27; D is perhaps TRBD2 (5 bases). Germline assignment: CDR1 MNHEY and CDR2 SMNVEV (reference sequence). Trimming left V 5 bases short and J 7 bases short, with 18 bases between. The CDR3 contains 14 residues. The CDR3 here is CASSPTGSLREQYF. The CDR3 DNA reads TGTGCCAGCAGTCCGACGGGGTCGCTGAGGGAGCAGTACTTC.

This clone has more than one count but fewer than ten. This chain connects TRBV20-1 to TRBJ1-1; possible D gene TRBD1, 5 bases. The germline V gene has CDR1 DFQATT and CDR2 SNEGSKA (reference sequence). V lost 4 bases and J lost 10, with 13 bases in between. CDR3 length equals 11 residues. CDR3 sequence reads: CSATTGDGAFF. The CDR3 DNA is TGCAGTGCTACCACGGGGGATGGAGCTTTCTTT.

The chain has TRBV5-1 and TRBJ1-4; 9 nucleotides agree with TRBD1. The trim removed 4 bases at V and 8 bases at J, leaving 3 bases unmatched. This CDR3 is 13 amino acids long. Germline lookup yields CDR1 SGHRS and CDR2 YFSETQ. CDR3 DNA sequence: TGCGCCAGCAGCACCGACAGGGGGGAAAAACTGTTTTTT. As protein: CASSTDRGEKLFF.

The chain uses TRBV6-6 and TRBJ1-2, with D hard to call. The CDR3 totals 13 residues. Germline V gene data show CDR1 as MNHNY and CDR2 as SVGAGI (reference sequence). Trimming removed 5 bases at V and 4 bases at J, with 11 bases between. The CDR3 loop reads CASSTGDVYGYTF. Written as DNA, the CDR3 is TGTGCCAGCAGTACCGGGGATGTCTATGGCTACACCTTC.

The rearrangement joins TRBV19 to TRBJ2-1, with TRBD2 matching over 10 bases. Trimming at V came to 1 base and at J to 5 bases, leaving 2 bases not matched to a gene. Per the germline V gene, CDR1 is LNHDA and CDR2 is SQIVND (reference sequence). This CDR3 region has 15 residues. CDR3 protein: CASSIGLAGDNEQFF. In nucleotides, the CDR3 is TGTGCCAGTAGTATAGGTCTAGCGGGAGACAATGAGCAGTTCTTC.

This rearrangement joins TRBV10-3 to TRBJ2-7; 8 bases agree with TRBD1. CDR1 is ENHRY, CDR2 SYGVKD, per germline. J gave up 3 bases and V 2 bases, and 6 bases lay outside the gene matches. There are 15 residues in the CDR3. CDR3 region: CAISEPRTGYYEQYF. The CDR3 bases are TGTGCCATCAGTGAGCCTCGGACAGGGTACTACGAGCAGTACTTC.

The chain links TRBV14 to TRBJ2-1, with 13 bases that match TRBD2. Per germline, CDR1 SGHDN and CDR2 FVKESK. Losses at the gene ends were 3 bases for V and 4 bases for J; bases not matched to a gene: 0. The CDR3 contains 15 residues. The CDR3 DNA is TGTGCCAGCAGCCAGACTAGCGGGAGGTACAATGAGCAGTTCTTC. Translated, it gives CASSQTSGRYNEQFF. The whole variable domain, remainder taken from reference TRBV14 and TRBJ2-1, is EAGVTQFPSHSVIEKGQTVTLRCDPISGHDNLYWYRRVMGKEIKFLLHFVKESKQDESGMPNNRFLAERTGGTYSTLKVQPAELEDSGVYFCASSQTSGRYNEQFFGPGTRLTVL.

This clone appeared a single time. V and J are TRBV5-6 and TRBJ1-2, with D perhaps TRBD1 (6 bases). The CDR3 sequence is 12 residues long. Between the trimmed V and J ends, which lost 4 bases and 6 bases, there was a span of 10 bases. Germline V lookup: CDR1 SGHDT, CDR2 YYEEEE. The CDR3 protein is CASSPRQDGYTF. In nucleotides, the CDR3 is TGTGCCAGCAGCCCTCGACAGGATGGCTACACCTTC.

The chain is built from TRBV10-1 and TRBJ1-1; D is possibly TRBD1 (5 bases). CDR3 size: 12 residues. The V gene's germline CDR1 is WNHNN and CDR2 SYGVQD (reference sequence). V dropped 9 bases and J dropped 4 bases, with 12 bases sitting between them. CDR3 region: CASEGGTTEAFF. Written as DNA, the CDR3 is TGCGCCAGTGAAGGAGGGACCACTGAAGCTTTCTTT.

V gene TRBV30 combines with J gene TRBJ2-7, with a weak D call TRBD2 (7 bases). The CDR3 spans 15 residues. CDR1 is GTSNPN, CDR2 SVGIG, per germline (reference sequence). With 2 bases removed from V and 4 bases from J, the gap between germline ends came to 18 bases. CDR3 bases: TGTGCCTGGAGTCCTGGGGGGGGGCGAGATTACGAGCAGTACTTC. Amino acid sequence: CAWSPGGGRDYEQYF.

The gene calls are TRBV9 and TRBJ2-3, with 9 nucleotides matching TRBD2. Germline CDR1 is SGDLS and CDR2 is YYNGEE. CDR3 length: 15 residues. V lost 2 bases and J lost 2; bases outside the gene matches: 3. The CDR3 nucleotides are TGTGCCAGCAGCGTTAGCGGGGGAACCACAGATACGCAGTATTTT. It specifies CASSVSGGTTDTQYF.